The 30 T cell receptor beta chains below come from one sample, sequenced in a study of T cells in Graves' hyperthyroidism and ophthalmopathy. Researchers took RNA transcripts and amplified the TCR beta CDR3 regions from them. The study used the HTBI primer set for a first-round RT-PCR of the TCR CDR3. Using its own MiXCR run on the multiplex PCR reads, TCRdb lists one record per CDR3 protein. The sample includes fewer than 600,000 distinct CDR3 sequences, approximately 15% of them seen just once. Sequencing used blood. The receptor set was obtained from a woman under 30 with Graves' hyperthyroidism.

This clonotype was picked up many times. V is TRBV7-6 and J is TRBJ2-3; D uncertain. The CDR3 runs to 16 residues. CDR1 is SGHVS, CDR2 FNYEAQ, per germline. Trimming took 2 bases from V and 1 from J, leaving 13 bases between them. The CDR3 spells CASSLKQTGGTDTQYF. The CDR3 nucleotides are TGTGCCAGCAGCTTAAAACAGACCGGCGGCACAGATACGCAGTATTTT.

V gene TRBV15 combines with J gene TRBJ2-5; 10 nucleotides align to TRBD2. This CDR3 has 19 residues. The junction had 14 bases not matched to a gene; V was cut back by 0 bases and J by 4 bases. Germline CDR1 is LNHNV and CDR2 is YYDKDF (reference sequence). In DNA form, the CDR3 reads TGTGCCACCAGCAGAGATCAACGGCTAGCGGGAGTTGGGGGAGAGACCCAGTACTTC. Translation: CATSRDQRLAGVGGETQYF.

This clonotype was counted at least ten times. V is TRBV11-1 and J is TRBJ2-7; no firm D call. With 5 bases removed from V and 7 bases from J, the gap between germline ends came to 9 bases. This CDR3 comprises 11 residues. CDR1 is SGHAT, CDR2 FQDESV, per germline (reference sequence). The CDR3 spells CASSITSEQYF. The CDR3 DNA reads as TGTGCCAGCAGCATAACGTCGGAGCAGTACTTC.

This clonotype was counted many times. This chain uses TRBV11-2 with TRBJ2-3; 10 bases agree with TRBD2. Germline V gene sequence: CDR1 SGHAT, CDR2 FQNNGV. The CDR3 totals 16 residues. V lost 4 bases to trimming and J lost 4 bases; unmatched junction nucleotides: 8. For the CDR3, the DNA is TGTGCCAGCAGCTCCCGAGCGGGAGGGCCGGCAGATACGCAGTATTTT. As protein: CASSSRAGGPADTQYF. The full variable domain, in which reference TRBV11-2 and TRBJ2-3 provide the parts outside the CDR3, is EAGVAQSPRYKIIEKRQSVAFWCNPISGHATLYWYQQILGQGPKLLIQFQNNGVVDDSQLPKDRFSAERLKGVDSTLKIQPAKLEDSAVYLCASSSRAGGPADTQYFGPGTRLTVL.

The chain has TRBV19 and TRBJ1-1, with 9 positions matching TRBD1. The germline V gene encodes CDR1 LNHDA and CDR2 SQIVND (reference sequence). This CDR3 is built from 15 residues. With 9 bases clipped from V and 5 bases from J, the junction kept 13 bases outside the gene matches. The CDR3 nucleotides read TGTGCCAGCTACTTGACAGGGGGTACGAAGACTGAAGCTTTCTTT. It specifies CASYLTGGTKTEAFF.

In its sample, this clonotype was seen many times. The V gene is TRBV19, the J gene TRBJ2-5; 14 nucleotides agree with TRBD2. Germline lookup yields CDR1 LNHDA and CDR2 SQIVND (reference sequence). The CDR3 spans 17 residues. With V trimmed by 7 bases and J by 4 bases, 11 bases remained unmatched. CDR3 nucleotide sequence: TGTGCCAGTACCCCAGGACTAGCGGGAGGAGTGGGAGAGACCCAGTACTTC. Translating gives CASTPGLAGGVGETQYF. Together with reference TRBV19 and TRBJ2-5, the CDR3 gives the full variable domain: DGGITQSPKYLFRKEGQNVTLSCEQNLNHDAMYWYRQDPGQGLRLIYYSQIVNDFQKGDIAEGYSVSREKKESFPLTVTSAQKNPTAFYLCASTPGLAGGVGETQYFGPGTRLLVL.

This clonotype has at least ten counts. The chain carries TRBV5-8 and TRBJ1-1; the D is unclear. With 2 bases removed from V and 5 bases from J, the gap between germline ends came to 13 bases. The CDR3 spans 14 residues. Germline-derived CDR1 and CDR2 are SGHTS and YDEGEE. The CDR3 protein is CASSFEGHPTEAFF. The CDR3, as DNA: TGTGCCAGCAGCTTTGAGGGCCACCCGACTGAAGCTTTCTTT.

This clonotype was observed a few times. The chain is built from TRBV19 and TRBJ2-1, with 8 bases lining up with TRBD1. CDR1 and CDR2 from the germline V gene are LNHDA and SQIVND (reference sequence). The V gene end was trimmed by 4 bases and the J gene end by 7 bases; junction bases not matched to a gene: 9. The CDR3 length is 15 residues. CDR3 sequence reads: CASSTGQGQWNEQFF. CDR3 bases: TGTGCCAGTAGTACAGGACAGGGCCAATGGAATGAGCAGTTCTTC.

This clonotype has more than one count but fewer than ten. The rearrangement joins TRBV6-1 to TRBJ1-6; D might be TRBD1 (6 bases). Germline V gene sequence: CDR1 MNHNS, CDR2 SASEGT. The CDR3 extends over 13 amino acids. Trimming shortened V by 4 bases and J by 7 bases, and 8 bases separated the two germline ends. The DNA for the CDR3 is TGTGCCAGCAGTGGAACAGGGAATTCACCCCTCCACTTT. It encodes CASSGTGNSPLHF.

This clonotype was seen at least ten times. The gene calls are TRBV27 and TRBJ1-5; D unresolved. The germline CDR1 and CDR2 sequences are MNHEY and SMNVEV (reference sequence). Trimming stripped 4 bases from V and 2 bases from J, with 9 bases between. This CDR3 contains 14 residues. The CDR3 bases are TGTGCCAGCAGTTCTCGTCCGCGCAATCAGCCCCAGCATTTT. This gives the protein CASSSRPRNQPQHF.

This clonotype was seen repeatedly, ten times or more. The chain carries TRBV3-1 and TRBJ2-7, with a tentative D call TRBD1 (5 bases). Germline V gene sequence: CDR1 LGHDT, CDR2 YNNKEL (reference sequence). The ends were cut back, 3 bases at V and 5 bases at J, with 14 bases in the middle. This CDR3 is built from 14 residues. CDR3 region: CASSHFGRVHEQYF. As DNA, the CDR3 is TGTGCCAGCAGCCATTTCGGCAGGGTCCACGAGCAGTACTTC.

This chain links TRBV29-1 with TRBJ1-5, with D unresolved. Trimming stripped 0 bases from V and 3 bases from J, with 6 bases between. The CDR3 has 13 residues. Germline V gene lookup returns CDR1 SQVTM and CDR2 ANQGSEA. The CDR3 here is CSVEEQLNQPQHF. CDR3 nucleotides: TGCAGCGTTGAAGAACAGCTCAATCAGCCCCAGCATTTT.

This clonotype has a handful of counts. This chain connects TRBV10-1 to TRBJ2-2; D tentatively fits TRBD1 or TRBD2 (5 bases each). V lost 5 bases and J lost 4, with 11 bases in between. The CDR3 spans 14 residues. Germline V gives CDR1 WNHNN, CDR2 SYGVQD (reference sequence). The CDR3 is CASSTGTSTGELFF. CDR3 sequence (DNA): TGCGCCAGCAGTACGGGGACCTCCACCGGGGAGCTGTTTTTT.

This clonotype was counted ten times or more. In nucleotides, the CDR3 is TGTGCCACCAGTACAGGGAGCTACACCGGGGAGCTGTTTTTT. It translates to CATSTGSYTGELFF. J is TRBJ2-2 and V is TRBV24-1, with D perhaps TRBD1 (6 bases). V was trimmed by 6 bases and J by 3 bases, leaving 10 bases between them. The CDR3 extends over 14 amino acids. CDR1 KGHDR and CDR2 SFDVKD come from the germline V gene.

This clonotype was picked up many times. The V and J genes are TRBV6-5 and TRBJ1-1; TRBD1 matches at 10 bases. Trimming removed 2 bases from V and 1 base from J; junction bases left unmatched: 4. Germline CDR1 and CDR2: MNHEY and SVGAGI. CDR3 length equals 16 residues. CDR3 in DNA: TGTGCCAGCAGTTACGGGCGACAGGGGGCGAACACTGAAGCTTTCTTT. Its protein is CASSYGRQGANTEAFF.

At least ten counts were recorded for this clonotype. V gene TRBV5-1 combines with J gene TRBJ1-1; a weak D match, TRBD1 (6 bases). Trimming shortened V by 3 bases and J by 4 bases, and 10 bases separated the two germline ends. This CDR3 has 13 amino acids. Per germline, CDR1 SGHRS and CDR2 YFSETQ. The CDR3: CASSWGLGTEAFF. Written as DNA, the CDR3 is TGCGCCAGCAGCTGGGGGCTGGGCACTGAAGCTTTCTTT.

This clonotype was seen only a few times. The chain carries TRBV18 and TRBJ1-2; D remains ambiguous. Germline CDR1 reads KGHSH; CDR2 reads LQKENI. Trimming left V 3 bases short and J 2 bases short, with 13 bases between. The CDR3 contains 15 residues. The DNA of the CDR3 is TGTGCCAGCTCACCTCCACCGCACGGAAACTATGGCTACACCTTC. As protein: CASSPPPHGNYGYTF.

This chain uses TRBV7-9 with TRBJ1-5; D uncertain. The CDR3 has 12 amino acids. Per the germline V gene, CDR1 is SEHNR and CDR2 is FQNEAQ (reference sequence). V lost 4 bases, J lost 4 bases, and 5 bases lay in between. The CDR3, as DNA: TGTGCCAGCAGCTACTATAATCAGCCCCAGCATTTT. It is translated as CASSYYNQPQHF.

This clonotype was found many times. This chain joins TRBV6-1 and TRBJ1-1; 8 nucleotides match TRBD1. Germline lookup yields CDR1 MNHNS and CDR2 SASEGT. The CDR3 consists of 14 residues. With 6 bases clipped from V and 6 bases from J, the junction kept 9 bases outside the gene matches. The CDR3 coding sequence is TGTGCCAGCAGGATGACAGGGGAGACATCTGAAGCTTTCTTT. Its translation: CASRMTGETSEAFF.

At least ten counts were recorded for this clonotype. The CDR3 bases are TGTGCCAGCATTCGGACTAGCGGGAGGAGCGCAGATACGCAGTATTTT. It encodes CASIRTSGRSADTQYF. This sequence joins TRBV6-1 and TRBJ2-3; the match to TRBD2 covers 14 bases. CDR1 MNHNS and CDR2 SASEGT come from the germline V gene. The CDR3 length is 16 residues. J gave up 4 bases and V 7 bases, and 7 bases lay outside the gene matches.

The genes are TRBV20-1 and TRBJ2-1; 8 nucleotides align to TRBD2. This CDR3 region has 13 residues. The germline V gene has CDR1 DFQATT and CDR2 SNEGSKA (reference sequence). V lost 0 bases and J lost 12; bases outside the gene matches: 7. The CDR3 bases are TGCAGTGCTAGAGATACTAGCGGAGAGTGGCAGTTCTTC. Translated, it gives CSARDTSGEWQFF.

This clonotype was seen a handful of times. The genes are TRBV20-1 and TRBJ1-4; D call uncertain. Trimming took off 1 base at V and 4 bases at J, with 13 bases between the two ends. Per germline, CDR1 DFQATT and CDR2 SNEGSKA (reference sequence). The length of the CDR3 is 15 residues. CDR3 protein: CSARAFIDGNEKLFF. DNA of the CDR3: TGCAGTGCTAGAGCGTTTATCGACGGTAATGAAAAACTGTTTTTT.

In this sample, this clonotype turned up many times. CDR3 in DNA: TGTGCCAGCAGTCCGTTCGGGGGCACAGATACGCAGTATTTT. This gives the protein CASSPFGGTDTQYF. The chain combines TRBV7-2 with TRBJ2-3; D is perhaps TRBD2 (5 bases). CDR3 length equals 14 residues. V shed 6 bases and J shed 1 base, with 11 bases lying between them. Germline V gives CDR1 SGHTA, CDR2 FQGNSA.

V and J are TRBV6-2 or TRBV6-3 and TRBJ2-1; 7 positions agree with TRBD2. J was trimmed by 0 bases and V by 5 bases; bases with no gene match: 13. There are 18 residues in the CDR3. Germline values: CDR1 MNHEY, CDR2 SVGEGT. The CDR3 sequence is CASSGSMVQRGSYNEQFF. The CDR3 DNA follows: TGTGCCAGCAGTGGCAGCATGGTCCAGCGGGGCTCCTACAATGAGCAGTTCTTC.

This clonotype was found a few times. This chain connects TRBV6-5 to TRBJ2-1, with 8 bases lining up with TRBD2. CDR1 and CDR2 (germline): MNHEY, SVGAGI. This CDR3 has 18 amino acids. V dropped 3 bases and J dropped 7; count of bases not matched to a gene: 17. In DNA form, the CDR3 reads TGTGCCAGCAGTTATGTCCTGTCGGCCGGGACTAGTAGGAATGAGCAGTTCTTC. Its protein is CASSYVLSAGTSRNEQFF.

The chain is built from TRBV20-1 and TRBJ1-2; TRBD1 matches at 9 bases. Per germline, CDR1 DFQATT and CDR2 SNEGSKA (reference sequence). The CDR3 contains 18 residues. Unmatched junction bases numbered 17, after V lost 2 bases and J lost 4 bases. CDR3 amino acids: CSARLEPGQGVRGYGYTF. The CDR3 DNA reads TGCAGTGCTAGACTGGAACCGGGACAGGGCGTAAGAGGCTATGGCTACACCTTC.

Comment on this clonotype: A much bigger clone sits one base away, suggesting this may be a read error. The rearrangement joins TRBV5-1 to TRBJ2-3; the match to TRBD2 covers 9 bases. Germline V gives CDR1 SGHRS, CDR2 YFSETQ. The length of the CDR3 is 15 residues. CDR3 sequence: CVSSLGLASTDTQYF. The CDR3 DNA reads as TGCGTCAGCAGCTTAGGACTAGCGAGCACAGATACGCAGTATTTT.

This clonotype was detected many times. The rearrangement uses TRBV18 and TRBJ2-5; 10 nucleotides align to TRBD2. Germline V gives CDR1 KGHSH, CDR2 LQKENI. The V segment lost 0 bases and the J segment 1 base; nucleotides outside the gene matches: 5. The CDR3 contains 17 residues. The CDR3 region is CASSPPASGSVQETQYF. CDR3 coding DNA: TGTGCCAGCTCACCACCGGCTAGCGGGAGTGTCCAAGAGACCCAGTACTTC.

This clonotype occurred many times. The gene calls are TRBV20-1 and TRBJ1-3; the D is unclear. V was cut by 5 bases and J by 1 base, with 12 bases left in between. Germline-derived CDR1 and CDR2 are DFQATT and SNEGSKA (reference sequence). The CDR3 covers 14 residues. CDR3 sequence (DNA): TGCAGTGCTCGGAGAGACACATCTGGAAACACCATATATTTT. Translated, it gives CSARRDTSGNTIYF.

This clonotype was recorded many times. The V call is TRBV13, the J call TRBJ1-2; D remains unclear. The CDR3 covers 14 residues. CDR1 is PRHDT and CDR2 is FYEKMQ in the germline V gene (reference sequence). V dropped 5 bases and J dropped 3 bases, with 13 bases sitting between them. The CDR3 sequence is CASSAPDRHYGYTF. In nucleotides, the CDR3 is TGTGCCAGCAGCGCCCCGGACCGACACTATGGCTACACCTTC. Combining the CDR3 with reference TRBV13 and TRBJ1-2 gives the whole variable domain AAGVIQSPRHLIKEKRETATLKCYPIPRHDTVYWYQQGPGQDPQFLISFYEKMQSDKGSIPDRFSAQQFSDYHSELNMSSLELGDSALYFCASSAPDRHYGYTFGSGTRLTVV.